This T cell receptor (beta chain) was identified during a study of beta chain features in type 1 diabetes. Study context: There was similarity between patients and healthy donors in age, gender and cell yields. Study-wide points: All four CD4+ subsets of Type 1 diabetes patients contained TCRB CDR3s that were moderately but significantly shorter.

V was clipped by 6 bases and J by 5 bases; unmatched bases: 8. This CDR3 comprises 15 residues. The germline gives CDR1 SGHVS, CDR2 FQNEAQ. TCRB transcripts that were expressed got sequenced, as all of the isolated RNA had been reverse transcribed. Produced via immunoSEQ multiplex PCR; TCRdb's table is partial and in-frame only. The top ten hold 0.022% of the sample, which has some 700,000 clones, under 15% seen once. A few counts support this clone. The antigen is unknown. The chain combines TRBV7-8 with TRBJ1-2; 11 nucleotides agree with TRBD1. Sequencing used naive CD4+ T cells from blood. The origin of this receptor is a man aged 18 to 30 with type 1 diabetes. The CDR3 DNA follows: TGTGCCAGCAGTTCCGGACAGGGGGCAGGATATGGCTACACCTTC. This translates into CASSSGQGAGYGYTF.